These T cell receptor beta chains were read from a single sample in a study of blood T cells in healthy people across ages. TCRdb fed the 5' RACE reads into MiXCR, producing one record per CDR3 protein. Among about 1.4 million distinct CDR3 sequences listed, approximately 59% were seen once. Sequenced input: blood. Source of these receptors: a man younger than 30 in good health. Each CDR3 is given with its conserved first and last residue. The order of the fields is D gene, V gene, clone size, J gene, CDR3 DNA, CDR3 protein. D genes are given only for firm matches. For some rows the clone size is stated as once, few or many, or as a class when expanded; others skip it.

TRBD1,TRBV6-2/TRBV6-3,few,TRBJ2-2,TGTGCCAGCGTGAAGGACAGGGGAACCGGGGAGCTGTTTTTT,CASVKDRGTGELFF
NA,TRBV5-5,NA,TRBJ2-6,TGTGCCAGCAGCACTGGGAATACTGGGGCCAACGTCCTGACTTTC,CASSTGNTGANVLTF
TRBD2,TRBV9,NA,TRBJ2-3,TGTGCCAGCAGCGAGGGACTAGCGGGAAACACAGATACGCAGTATTTT,CASSEGLAGNTDTQYF
NA,TRBV11-2,NA,TRBJ1-1,TGTGCCAGCAGGGGTCCCCAGAACACTGAAGCTTTCTTT,CASRGPQNTEAFF
TRBD2,TRBV15,NA,TRBJ2-1,TGTGCCACCAGCAGGAGCGGGGGGCGTGATTCCTACAATGAGCAGTTCTTC,CATSRSGGRDSYNEQFF
NA,TRBV12-3/TRBV12-4,NA,TRBJ2-7,TGTGCCAGCAGGAGGCAGGTTCATTGCGAGCAGTACTTC,CASRRQVHCEQYF
NA,TRBV27,NA,TRBJ2-7,TGTGCCAGCAGTTTTAGGAGCTCCTACGAGCAGCACTTC,CASSFRSSYEQHF
NA,TRBV20-1,NA,TRBJ2-6,TGCAGTGCTCGTTGGCCGGGGGCCAACGTCCTGACTTTC,CSARWPGANVLTF
TRBD1,TRBV6-1,few,TRBJ1-4,TGTGCCAGCAGTGAACTCCACTCAGGGGGTATGGAAAAACTGTTTTTT,CASSELHSGGMEKLFF
NA,TRBV10-3,NA,TRBJ2-2,TGTGCCATCAGTGGGCAGGGAATCGGCGGGGAGCTGTTTTTT,CAISGQGIGGELFF
NA,TRBV9,NA,TRBJ2-2,TGTGCCAGCAGCGCATATACAGGGACCGGGGAGCTGTTTTTT,CASSAYTGTGELFF
TRBD2,TRBV4-1,NA,TRBJ2-1,TGCGCCAGCAGCCAACGGGGACTAGCGGAACAGTTCTTC,CASSQRGLAEQFF
NA,TRBV7-9,NA,TRBJ2-7,TGTGCCAGCAGTGCTGGACAGTACTACGAGCAGTACTTC,CASSAGQYYEQYF
NA,TRBV6-1,once,TRBJ2-3,TGTGCCAGCCATCCCCGGGGTAGCACAGATACGCAGTATTTT,CASHPRGSTDTQYF
NA,TRBV9,NA,TRBJ2-2,TGTGCCAGCAGCCCTAGCCATCTGAGCGGGGAGCTGTTTTTT,CASSPSHLSGELFF
TRBD1,TRBV20-1,NA,TRBJ2-5,TGCAGTGCCAACAGGGGGGAGTTGGAGACCCAGTACTTC,CSANRGELETQYF
TRBD1,TRBV27,NA,TRBJ2-5,TGTGCCAGCACTTCCGGGCGGTACAGGGGGCCGGGGACCCAGTACTTC,CASTSGRYRGPGTQYF
NA,TRBV28,few,TRBJ1-6,TGTGCCAGCAGTTTAAGGGTTGGTAATTCACCCCTCCACTTT,CASSLRVGNSPLHF
TRBD2,TRBV7-2,NA,TRBJ2-5,TGTGCCAGCAGCTTGGGTAGCGGGGGGGCAGTGAAGACCCAGTACTTC,CASSLGSGGAVKTQYF
TRBD1,TRBV20-1,NA,TRBJ1-2,TGCAGTGCTAGGGAAGGACAGGGGGCCGGCTACACCTTC,CSAREGQGAGYTF
NA,TRBV11-2,NA,TRBJ2-5,TGTGCCAGCAGCCAAATCGTAGGGTTGGAGACCCAGTACTTC,CASSQIVGLETQYF
TRBD1,TRBV20-1,once,TRBJ2-7,TGCAGTGCCGGACAGGGGGTGGTCTACGAGCAGTACTTC,CSAGQGVVYEQYF
NA,TRBV20-1,NA,TRBJ2-7,TGCAGTGCTAGAGATAGGGTAACCTACGAGCAGTACTTC,CSARDRVTYEQYF
TRBD2,TRBV4-1,few,TRBJ2-1,TGCGCCAGCAGCCAGGTAGCGGGAGGGCCTTATGTAAATGAGCAGTTCTTC,CASSQVAGGPYVNEQFF
NA,TRBV18,NA,TRBJ1-2,TGTGCCAGCTCACCTCTGCGGGCTCCTAACTATGGCTACACCTTC,CASSPLRAPNYGYTF
TRBD2,TRBV20-1,NA,TRBJ2-7,TGCAGTGCTAAGAGCGGGATCGGGCACGAGCAGTACTTC,CSAKSGIGHEQYF
NA,TRBV12-3/TRBV12-4,NA,TRBJ2-3,TGTGCCAGCAGGCCCGCGACAGATACGCAGTATTTT,CASRPATDTQYF
NA,TRBV4-1,NA,TRBJ2-7,TGCGCCAGCAGCCTTTTCTTAGCGGTAAGCTCCTACAATGAGCAGTACTTC,CASSLFLAVSSYNEQYF
NA,TRBV3-1,few,TRBJ1-2,TGTGCCAGCAGCCAAGGTGGTTCGGCAGGGACTTCCGGCTACACCTTC,CASSQGGSAGTSGYTF
NA,TRBV6-5,NA,TRBJ1-2,TGTGCCAGCACCAACGTAGGGGCCGGCTACACCTTC,CASTNVGAGYTF
NA,TRBV20-1,NA,TRBJ2-5,TGCAGTGCTTATGTCCCGGAAGAGACCCAGTACTTC,CSAYVPEETQYF
NA,TRBV27,NA,TRBJ2-3,TGTGCCAGCAGTTACCAGACGAGAGATACGCAGTATTTT,CASSYQTRDTQYF
NA,TRBV20-1,NA,TRBJ2-7,TGCAGTGCTAGTTCCAGGGGCCACGAGCAGTACTTC,CSASSRGHEQYF
NA,TRBV15,NA,TRBJ1-2,TGTGCCACCAGCAGAGAGACCGCTTCGGGAGGCTACACCTTC,CATSRETASGGYTF
NA,TRBV11-2,few,TRBJ2-3,TGTGCCAGCAGCTGGGGGGACCAAACTAGCACAGATACGCAGTATTTT,CASSWGDQTSTDTQYF
NA,TRBV2,once,TRBJ2-3,TGTGCCAGCCGCATCATAAGCTCGGGGGATACGCAGTATTTT,CASRIISSGDTQYF
NA,TRBV12-3/TRBV12-4,NA,TRBJ1-2,TGTGCCAGCAGTTTACTTGATCCGCGTAACTATGGCTACACCTTC,CASSLLDPRNYGYTF
TRBD1,TRBV20-1,few,TRBJ1-2,TGCAGTGCTAGAGAGGGACAGGGGGCGCCAAACTATGGCTACACCTTC,CSAREGQGAPNYGYTF
NA,TRBV11-2,NA,TRBJ2-1,TGTGCCAGCAGCTTAGTTCCATACGAGCAGTTCTTC,CASSLVPYEQFF
NA,TRBV12-3/TRBV12-4,NA,TRBJ2-6,TGTGCCAGCGGTACTTGGGGTAATGGGGCCAACGTCCTGACTTTC,CASGTWGNGANVLTF
TRBD1,TRBV7-8,NA,TRBJ1-2,TGTGCCAGCAGCTCAGGGGGGAGGGCCTATGGCTACACCTTC,CASSSGGRAYGYTF
NA,TRBV5-6,NA,TRBJ2-5,TGTGCCAGCAGCTTGAAACGAGCGAATGTTGAGACCCAGTACTTC,CASSLKRANVETQYF
TRBD1,TRBV2,NA,TRBJ2-2,TGTGCCAGCAACCCACAGGGGGACTCCAGGGCCGGGGAGCTGTTTTTT,CASNPQGDSRAGELFF
NA,TRBV6-6,NA,TRBJ2-3,TGTGCCAGCGTGGAGGGCCCCCAACCCACAGATACGCAGTATTTT,CASVEGPQPTDTQYF
TRBD1,TRBV27,NA,TRBJ2-3,TGTGCCAGCAGTTCCGTTACAGGGGGACCCACAGATACGCAGTATTTT,CASSSVTGGPTDTQYF
TRBD2,TRBV12-3/TRBV12-4,NA,TRBJ2-3,TGTGCCAGCAGTCCTCCCCGGACTAGCGGAATCACAGATGCGCAGTATTTT,CASSPPRTSGITDAQYF
NA,TRBV25-1,few,TRBJ1-6,TGTGCCAGCAGAAAAGGGGTCTCCTATAATTCACCCCTCCACTTT,CASRKGVSYNSPLHF
TRBD2,TRBV11-2,NA,TRBJ2-6,TGTGCCAGCAGACCAATAGCGGGTTCTCCCTCTGGGGCCAACGTCCTGACTTTC,CASRPIAGSPSGANVLTF
TRBD1,TRBV6-5,NA,TRBJ2-7,TGTGCCAGCAGTTACGTCGGACCGGGACAGAATTACGAGCAGTACTTC,CASSYVGPGQNYEQYF
NA,TRBV7-9,NA,TRBJ2-7,TGTGCCAGCAGCCATGGGCCCGGAGACGAATACGAGCAGTACTTC,CASSHGPGDEYEQYF
NA,TRBV9,NA,TRBJ2-7,TGTGCCAGCAGCGTAAGCTCTAGTTCCTACGAGCAGTACTTC,CASSVSSSSYEQYF
NA,TRBV18,NA,TRBJ2-7,TGTGCCAGCTCACCGGAGGTCAGGCAAACATACGAGCAGTACTTC,CASSPEVRQTYEQYF
TRBD1,TRBV12-3/TRBV12-4,NA,TRBJ1-4,TGTGCCAGCAGGCCGACAGGGGGAGGTGAAAAACTGTTTTTT,CASRPTGGGEKLFF
NA,TRBV4-3,NA,TRBJ1-1,TGCGCCAGCAGCCAAGGGGGCAGGGGTATGTCCGCTGAAGCTTTCTTT,CASSQGGRGMSAEAFF
NA,TRBV7-9,NA,TRBJ2-5,TGTGCCAGCAGCTTAACTCCCGGACAAGAAGAGACCCAGTACTTC,CASSLTPGQEETQYF
NA,TRBV12-3/TRBV12-4,once,TRBJ2-7,TGTGCCAGCAGTTTCTCAGGACTTTCCTACGAGCAGTACTTC,CASSFSGLSYEQYF
NA,TRBV13,NA,TRBJ2-7,TGTGCCAGCAGCTTACAGGGGATGACCTACGAGCAGTACTTC,CASSLQGMTYEQYF
TRBD1,TRBV6-5,NA,TRBJ2-7,TGTGCCAGCAGTTTAGGACAGGCAGTAAGCCTCTACGAGCAGTACTTC,CASSLGQAVSLYEQYF